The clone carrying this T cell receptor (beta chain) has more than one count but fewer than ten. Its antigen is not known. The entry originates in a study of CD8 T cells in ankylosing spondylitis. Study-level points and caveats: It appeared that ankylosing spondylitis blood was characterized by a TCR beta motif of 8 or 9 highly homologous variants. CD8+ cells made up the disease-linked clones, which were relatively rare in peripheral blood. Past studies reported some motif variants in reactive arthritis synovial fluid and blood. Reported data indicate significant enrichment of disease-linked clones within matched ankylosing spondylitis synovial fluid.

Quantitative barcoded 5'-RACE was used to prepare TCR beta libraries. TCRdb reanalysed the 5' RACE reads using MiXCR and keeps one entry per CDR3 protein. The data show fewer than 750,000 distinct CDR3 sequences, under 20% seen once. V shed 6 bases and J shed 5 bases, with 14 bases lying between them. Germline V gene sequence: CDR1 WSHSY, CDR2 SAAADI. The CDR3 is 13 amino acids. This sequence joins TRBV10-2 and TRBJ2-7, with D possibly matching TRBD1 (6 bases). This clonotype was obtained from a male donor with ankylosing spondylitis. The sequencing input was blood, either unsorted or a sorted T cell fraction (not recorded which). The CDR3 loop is CASREQGSNEQYF. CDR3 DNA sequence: TGCGCCAGCAGGGAACAGGGAAGCAACGAGCAGTACTTC.